This TCR beta chain was profiled in a study of T cells in Graves' hyperthyroidism and ophthalmopathy. Trimming removed 6 bases at V and 6 bases at J, with 11 bases between. The germline V gene has CDR1 DFQATT and CDR2 SNEGSKA (reference sequence). This CDR3 contains 11 residues. First hyperthyroidism diagnosis is when the blood sample was obtained, before any ophthalmopathy symptoms. PBMCs were obtained from over 8.5 ml fresh peripheral blood. Template material for amplifying TCR beta CDR3 regions consisted of RNA transcripts. TCR CDR3 underwent first-round RT-PCR with the HTBI primer set. In TCRdb, the multiplex PCR reads were re-called with MiXCR into one record per CDR3 protein. This sample has 370,000 or so distinct CDR3 sequences; 13% occur once, and the top ten carry around 20%.

This TCR was sampled from a man aged 30 to 39 with Graves' hyperthyroidism that later progressed to Graves' ophthalmopathy. This chain links TRBV20-1 with TRBJ1-1, with TRBD1 as a possible D gene (6 bases). Sample: blood. The CDR3 DNA sequence: TGCAGTGCCCAGGGGACGGCTGAAGCTTTCTTT. Translating it yields CSAQGTAEAFF.